Described below is a single TCR beta chain sequence and its context. The target of this receptor is not known. Base qualities are missing; no much larger clone stands one base away. In the paper's terms, the time point label means: cycle 1 day 1 (C1D1), immediately before nivolumab initiation. Every trial patient had relapsed after autologous stem cell transplantation, and cohorts A, B and C differed in prior brentuximab vedotin exposure. The trial cohort comprised a few dozen patients with relapsed/refractory classical Hodgkin lymphoma whose best overall responses were complete response, partial response or progressive disease. In the multi-cohort phase II CheckMate 205 trial, trial patients received single-agent nivolumab. Best overall response was determined by an independent review committee according to the 2007 International Working Group response criteria. Trial PBMCs were collected just before the start of nivolumab (C1D1) and during therapy at cycle 2 day 1 and cycle 4 day 1. After peripheral blood was drawn into 8 mL Vacutainer Cell Preparation Tubes, PBMCs were isolated by centrifugation and then cryopreserved.

Genomic DNA was extracted with the Qiagen DNeasy kit from unsorted PBMCs and from negatively selected CD4+ and CD8+ fractions. TCR beta CDR3 regions were amplified by immunoSEQ multiplex PCR using primers annealing to V and J segments. Amplification bias was minimized using a synthetic immune receptor repertoire, and residual bias was removed computationally after sequencing. Processing in the source paper ran as follows. Repertoire diversity was quantified as the Shannon entropy index using custom Python scripts. Unsorted, CD4+ and CD8+ repertoires were analyzed separately, except for combined analyses in which CD4+ and CD8+ sequences were merged in silico. Clonal expansion was defined as a frequency increase of at least 2-fold after treatment compared with C1D1, and clones undetected at baseline were assigned a pseudocount of 0.5. Singleton clones were defined as clones with 0 or 1 copy at C1D1, and non-singleton clones were defined as clones with 2 or more copies. Clones expanded in unsorted samples were annotated as CD4+, CD8+ or unknown by matching protein sequences in sorted samples from the same patient. Wilcoxon tests were applied to paired samples to test diversity changes from C1D1 to C4D1. Sourced from immuneACCESS, this table was stored by TCRdb with only in-frame sequences that have V and J called. A share of the clones is absent; for the studies checked, an unresolved V gene accounts for under half, and the remainder has no known explanation. The DNA was the basis for D and trimming; V, J and clone size are from that table. This sample lists tens of thousands of clones; roughly 90% were detected once. The ten largest make up around 8.9% of the sample.

The data were obtained in a study of PD-1 blockade in classical Hodgkin lymphoma (TCRdb year 2020). A note on the overall study: Nivolumab dosing was 3 mg/kg intravenously every 2 weeks, continuing until either disease progression or unacceptable toxicity. A peripheral blood immune signature of response to PD-1 blockade in classical Hodgkin lymphoma was defined using TCR beta sequencing and CyTOF.

Spanning cysteine to phenylalanine, the CDR3 consists of 15 amino acids. Left in the record is the CDR3 DNA by itself, 45 bases read in frame from the first base. CDR1 MDHEN and CDR2 SYDVKM were looked up in the germline V gene. V ends up 3 bases short and J 3 bases short, with an unmatched junction base count of 6. Results the study describes overall, beyond this receptor: Among trial patients, those achieving complete response had baseline diversity similar to that of newly diagnosed patients, while diversity was significantly lower in partial responders and progressors. The study covered only a single clinical trial cohort, and the causes of the repertoire differences, possibly disease activity or prior therapy, were still not defined. Baseline TCR diversity was reported to be lower in newly diagnosed patients than in healthy donors and to be lower still in relapsed/refractory patients. A significant rise by C4D1 was seen in CD4+ but not CD8+ TCR diversity (p=0.0027 vs p=0.16), with the rise being most apparent in complete responders (p=0.02). Patients starting nivolumab less than 1 year after ASCT had lower diversity and were excluded from later analyses to avoid confounding by immune reconstitution.

The clonotype comes from a human donor with classical Hodgkin lymphoma. The chain uses TRBV28 and TRBJ1-1; TRBD1 matches 8 bases in the middle. Here the sequenced sample was peripheral blood mononuclear cells (PBMCs), taken at baseline. CDR3 reads: CASSLGDRPYTEAFF. The sequence in DNA is TGTGCCAGCAGTTTGGGGGACAGGCCGTACACTGAAGCTTTCTTT.